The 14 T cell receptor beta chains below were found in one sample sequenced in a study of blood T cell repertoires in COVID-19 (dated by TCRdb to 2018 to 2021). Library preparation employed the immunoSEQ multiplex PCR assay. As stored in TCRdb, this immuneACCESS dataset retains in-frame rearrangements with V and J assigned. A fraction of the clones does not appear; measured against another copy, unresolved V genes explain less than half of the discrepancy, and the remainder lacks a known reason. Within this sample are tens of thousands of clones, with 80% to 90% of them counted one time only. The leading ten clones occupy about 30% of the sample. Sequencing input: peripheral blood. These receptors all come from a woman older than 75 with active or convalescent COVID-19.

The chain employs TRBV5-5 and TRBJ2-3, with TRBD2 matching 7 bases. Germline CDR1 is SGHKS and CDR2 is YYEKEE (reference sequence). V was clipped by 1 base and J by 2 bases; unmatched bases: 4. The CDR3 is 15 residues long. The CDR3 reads CASSLPGTNTDTQYF. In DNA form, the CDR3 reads TGTGCCAGCAGCTTGCCCGGGACTAACACAGATACGCAGTATTTT.

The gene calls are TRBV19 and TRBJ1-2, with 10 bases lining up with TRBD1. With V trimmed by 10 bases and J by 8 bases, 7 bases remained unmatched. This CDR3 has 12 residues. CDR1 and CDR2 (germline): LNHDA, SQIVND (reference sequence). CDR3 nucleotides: TGTGCCACCCGACAGGGGGCAGGGGGCTACACCTTC. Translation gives CATRQGAGGYTF.

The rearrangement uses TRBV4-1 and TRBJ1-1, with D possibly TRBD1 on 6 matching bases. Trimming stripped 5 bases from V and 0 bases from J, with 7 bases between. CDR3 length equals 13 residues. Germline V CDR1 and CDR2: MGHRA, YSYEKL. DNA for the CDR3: TGCGCCAGCAGCTACAGGGTGAACACTGAAGCTTTCTTT. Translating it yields CASSYRVNTEAFF.

The CDR3 bases are TGTGCCAGCAGCTTGGCACAGGGGGCGGGCACCGGGGAGCTGTTTTTT. This encodes CASSLAQGAGTGELFF. The chain has TRBV5-4 and TRBJ2-2; 9 bases are a match to TRBD1. CDR1 and CDR2 (germline): SGHNT, YYREEE (reference sequence). This CDR3 has 16 residues. J gave up 4 bases and V 0 bases, and 4 bases lay outside the gene matches.

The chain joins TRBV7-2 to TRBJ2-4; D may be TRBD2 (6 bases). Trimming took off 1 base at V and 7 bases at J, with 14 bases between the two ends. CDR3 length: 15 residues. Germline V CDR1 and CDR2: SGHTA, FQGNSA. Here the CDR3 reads CASSLDSAGLNIQYF. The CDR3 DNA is TGTGCCAGCAGCTTAGATTCGGCGGGGCTCAACATTCAGTACTTC. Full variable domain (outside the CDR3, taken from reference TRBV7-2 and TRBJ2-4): GAGVSQSPSNKVTEKGKDVELRCDPISGHTALYWYRQSLGQGLEFLIYFQGNSAPDKSGLPSDRFSAERTGGSVSTLTIQRTQQEDSAVYLCASSLDSAGLNIQYFGAGTRLSVL.

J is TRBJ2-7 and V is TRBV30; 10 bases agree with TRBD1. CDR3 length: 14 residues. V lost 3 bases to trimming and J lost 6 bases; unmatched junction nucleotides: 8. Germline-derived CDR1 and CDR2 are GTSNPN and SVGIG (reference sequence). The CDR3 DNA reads TGTGCCTGGAGGTTGGGACAGGGGACACCCGAGCAGTACTTC. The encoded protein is CAWRLGQGTPEQYF. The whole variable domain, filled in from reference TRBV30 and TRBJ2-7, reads SQTIHQWPATLVQPVGSPLSLECTVEGTSNPNLYWYRQAAGRGLQLLFYSVGIGQISSEVPQNLSASRPQDRQFILSSKKLLLSDSGFYLCAWRLGQGTPEQYFGPGTRLTVT.

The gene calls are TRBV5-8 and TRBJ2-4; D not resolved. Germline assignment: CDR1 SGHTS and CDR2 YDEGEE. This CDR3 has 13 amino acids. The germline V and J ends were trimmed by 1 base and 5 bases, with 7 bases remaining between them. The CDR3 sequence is CASSLSGQNIQYF. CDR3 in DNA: TGTGCCAGCAGCTTGTCAGGCCAAAACATTCAGTACTTC. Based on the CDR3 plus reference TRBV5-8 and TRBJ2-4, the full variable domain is EAGVTQSPTHLIKTRGQQATLRCSPISGHTSVYWYQQALGLGLQFLLWYDEGEERNRGNFPPRFSGRQFPNYSSELNVNALELEDSALYLCASSLSGQNIQYFGAGTRLSVL.

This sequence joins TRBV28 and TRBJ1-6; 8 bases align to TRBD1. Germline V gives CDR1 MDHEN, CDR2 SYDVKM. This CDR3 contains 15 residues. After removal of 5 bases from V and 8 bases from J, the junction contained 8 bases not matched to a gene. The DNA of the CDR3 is TGTGCCAGCAGTCCCTCGCAGGGGGCATATTCACCCCTCCACTTT. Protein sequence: CASSPSQGAYSPLHF.

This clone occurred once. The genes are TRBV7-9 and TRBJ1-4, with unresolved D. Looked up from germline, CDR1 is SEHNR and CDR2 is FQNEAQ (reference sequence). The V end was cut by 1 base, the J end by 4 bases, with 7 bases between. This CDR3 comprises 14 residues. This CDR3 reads CASSLGSGNEKLFF. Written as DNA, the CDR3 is TGTGCCAGCAGCTTAGGTTCGGGTAATGAAAAACTGTTTTTT. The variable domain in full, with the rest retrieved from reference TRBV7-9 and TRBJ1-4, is DTGVSQNPRHKITKRGQNVTFRCDPISEHNRLYWYRQTLGQGPEFLTYFQNEAQLEKSRLLSDRFSAERPKGSFSTLEIQRTEQGDSAMYLCASSLGSGNEKLFFGSGTQLSVL.

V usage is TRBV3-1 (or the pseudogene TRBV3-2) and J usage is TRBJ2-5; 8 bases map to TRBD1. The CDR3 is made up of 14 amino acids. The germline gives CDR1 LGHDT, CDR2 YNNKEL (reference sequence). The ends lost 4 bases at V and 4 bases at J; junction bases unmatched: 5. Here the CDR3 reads CASSPQGAGETQYF. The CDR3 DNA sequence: TGTGCCAGCAGCCCCCAGGGGGCTGGAGAGACCCAGTACTTC.

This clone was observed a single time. CDR3 coding DNA: TGTGCCAGCAGCCAAGGGGACAGGGTAGGGTATGGCTACACCTTC. Protein sequence: CASSQGDRVGYGYTF. V and J are TRBV3-1 (or the pseudogene TRBV3-2) and TRBJ1-2; 9 bases align to TRBD1. The V segment lost 1 base and the J segment 5 bases; nucleotides outside the gene matches: 5. The CDR3 contains 15 residues. Looked up from germline, CDR1 is LGHDT and CDR2 is YNNKEL (reference sequence).

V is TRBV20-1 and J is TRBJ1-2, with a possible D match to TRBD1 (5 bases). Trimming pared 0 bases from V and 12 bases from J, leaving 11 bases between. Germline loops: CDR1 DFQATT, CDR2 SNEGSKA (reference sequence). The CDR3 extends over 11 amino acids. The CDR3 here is CSARDRGIHTF. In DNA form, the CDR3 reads TGCAGTGCTAGAGATCGGGGGATCCACACCTTC.

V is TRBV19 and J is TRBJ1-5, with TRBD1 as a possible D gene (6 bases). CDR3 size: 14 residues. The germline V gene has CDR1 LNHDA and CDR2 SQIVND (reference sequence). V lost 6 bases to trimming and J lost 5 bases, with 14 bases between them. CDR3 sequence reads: CASRQNRDDQPQHF. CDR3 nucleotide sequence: TGTGCCAGTAGGCAGAACAGGGACGATCAGCCCCAGCATTTT.

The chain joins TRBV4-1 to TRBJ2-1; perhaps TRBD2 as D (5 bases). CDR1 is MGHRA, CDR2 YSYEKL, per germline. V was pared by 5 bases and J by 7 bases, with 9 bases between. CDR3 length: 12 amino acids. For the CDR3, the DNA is TGCGCCAGCAGCAAACTAGGTAATGAGCAGTTCTTC. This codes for CASSKLGNEQFF.